This TCR gamma chain was retrieved from a study of Vδ1+ human thymocytes. Points from the study as a whole: Highly polyclonal TRG and TRD repertoires with Gaussian CDR3 length distributions appeared in thymus. Thymic delta-chain repertoires held roughly 18% Vdelta2 sequences and few Vdelta3, despite high sort purity.

V lost 4 bases to trimming and J lost 0 bases; unmatched junction nucleotides: 12. The CDR3 runs to 16 residues. Looked up from germline, CDR1 is EGSTGY and CDR2 is YDSYTSSV. The template was reverse-transcribed extracted RNA. CDR3 amplicons came from multiplex PCR with pooled V-gene forward and constant-region reverse primers. TCRdb reprocessed the multiplex PCR reads using CATT. Counted here are several thousand gamma-chain clones, around 39% occurring once; the ten biggest clones make up roughly 2.1%. As for this clone: Its antigen is as yet unknown.

The sequence was collected from a boy in the first two years of life who had congenital heart surgery. Material: Vdelta1+ gamma-delta thymocytes from the thymus. Subset indicated: FACS-sorted CD3+ TCRalphabeta- TCRVdelta1+ TCRVdelta2- thymocytes. The chain couples TRGV4 to TRGJ1 or TRGJ2. TCRdb is silent on the J gene; assignment here came from matching the DNA to germline. CDR3 coding DNA: TGTGCCACCTGGGAGGGAAAACCCACGAATTATTATAAGAAACTCTTT. This gives the protein CATWEGKPTNYYKKLF.